This record covers a single TCR beta chain. The PCR made use of 60 Vbeta and 13 Jbeta primers. Generated by immunoSEQ multiplex PCR, the TCRdb table keeps only in-frame clones and is missing some. The sample holds over 200,000 clones, around 80% seen once. This record comes from a study of cytomegalovirus exposure and HLA in healthy donors. CDR3 length: 14 amino acids. The germline CDR1 and CDR2 sequences are SGDLS and YYNGEE. Trimming removed 2 bases from V and 3 bases from J; junction bases left unmatched: 2. This clonotype was obtained from a woman between 40 and 50 years old in good health and CMV-seropositive. Material: PBMCs. J is TRBJ1-3 and V is TRBV9, with TRBD1 identical over 7 bases. The DNA for the CDR3 is TGTGCCAGCAGCGTTGGGGACAGTGGAAACACCATATATTTT. Its translation: CASSVGDSGNTIYF.